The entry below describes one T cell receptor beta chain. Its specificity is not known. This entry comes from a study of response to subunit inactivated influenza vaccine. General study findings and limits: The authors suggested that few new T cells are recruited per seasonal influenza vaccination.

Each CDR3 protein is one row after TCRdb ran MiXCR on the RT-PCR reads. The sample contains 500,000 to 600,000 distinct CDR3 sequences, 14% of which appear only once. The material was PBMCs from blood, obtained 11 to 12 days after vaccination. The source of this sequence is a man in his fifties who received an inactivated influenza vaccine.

Here the CDR3 DNA reads TGTGCCAGCAGCTTAGGGACACTTGGCGAGCAGTACTTC. Translating gives CASSLGTLGEQYF. The chain employs TRBV7-2 and TRBJ2-7, with D maybe TRBD1 (5 bases). V dropped 1 base and J dropped 6 bases, with 10 bases sitting between them. CDR3 length: 13 residues. Germline CDR1 SGHTA, CDR2 FQGNSA.